Each of the 3 T cell receptor beta chains below was sequenced from the same sample in a study of chemoradiotherapy in HPV16-positive cancers. Generated by immunoSEQ multiplex PCR, the TCRdb table keeps only in-frame clones and is missing some. The sample includes approximately 32,000 clones, roughly 75% of them seen just once. The starting material was blood, obtained from a patient who underwent chemoradiotherapy. These receptors all stem from a human donor with HPV-associated anogenital cancer.

The J gene is TRBJ1-6, the V gene TRBV18; TRBD1 might be the D (5 bases). The CDR3 loop spans 15 amino acids. The germline V gene has CDR1 KGHSH and CDR2 LQKENI. V dropped 4 bases and J dropped 5 bases, with 12 bases sitting between them. The CDR3 is CASSQTDSHNSPLHF. The CDR3, as DNA: TGTGCCAGCTCACAAACCGACAGTCATAATTCACCCCTCCACTTT.

The rearrangement links TRBV19 to TRBJ1-1; 8 bases match TRBD1. The CDR3 has 15 residues. The J segment lost 1 base and the V segment lost 2 bases, leaving 3 bases of the junction unmatched. The germline V gene has CDR1 LNHDA and CDR2 SQIVND (reference sequence). The CDR3 DNA reads TGTGCCAGTAGTATACAGGGGGCAGGGAACACTGAAGCTTTCTTT. It yields the protein CASSIQGAGNTEAFF.

This clone came up a few times. The rearrangement joins TRBV19 to TRBJ1-2; D might be TRBD1 (6 bases). Trimming took off 3 bases at V and 2 bases at J, with 22 bases between the two ends. This CDR3 contains 18 residues. Germline V gene sequence: CDR1 LNHDA, CDR2 SQIVND (reference sequence). The DNA of the CDR3 is TGTGCCAGTAGTATCACCTCGTCCGGGACACCTGAAAACTATGGCTACACCTTC. Amino acid sequence: CASSITSSGTPENYGYTF.